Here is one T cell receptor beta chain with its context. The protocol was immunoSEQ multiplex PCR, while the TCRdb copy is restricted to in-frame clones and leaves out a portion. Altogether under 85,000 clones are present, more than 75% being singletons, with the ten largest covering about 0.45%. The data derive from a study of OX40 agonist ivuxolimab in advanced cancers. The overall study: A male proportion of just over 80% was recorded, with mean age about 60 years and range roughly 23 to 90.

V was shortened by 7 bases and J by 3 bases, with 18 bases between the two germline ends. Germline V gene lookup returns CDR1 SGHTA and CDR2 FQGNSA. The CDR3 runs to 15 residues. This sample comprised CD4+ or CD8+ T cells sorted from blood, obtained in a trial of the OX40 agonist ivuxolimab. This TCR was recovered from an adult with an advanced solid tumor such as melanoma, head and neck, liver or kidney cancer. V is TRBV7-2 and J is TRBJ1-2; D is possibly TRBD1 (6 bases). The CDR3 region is CASNHLGGGDYGYTF. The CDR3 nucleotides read TGTGCCAGCAACCACTTGGGAGGGGGAGACTATGGCTACACCTTC.